This T cell receptor beta chain was profiled in a study of blood T cell repertoires in COVID-19. Whole-study context: Material from acute and convalescent COVID-19 was sourced from the United States, Italy and Spain.

The germline V gene encodes CDR1 KGHDR and CDR2 SFDVKD. The CDR3 runs to 14 residues. The junction had 2 bases not matched to a gene; V was cut back by 3 bases and J by 5 bases. In this sample, this clone turned up a few times. Measured with immunoSEQ multiplex PCR; TCRdb has only the in-frame clones, and not every one. Of about 94,000 clones in the sample, about 80% were seen once. The sample was peripheral blood. The sequence came from a man in his 60s with acute or convalescent COVID-19. V is TRBV24-1 and J is TRBJ1-2; 10 nucleotides line up with TRBD1. CDR3 loop: CATSDPDRGYGYTF. As DNA, the CDR3 is TGTGCCACCAGTGATCCGGACAGGGGGTATGGCTACACCTTC.